These 26 T cell receptor beta chains originate from one sample sequenced in a study of CD8+ T cells in alopecia areata. Following RNA extraction, reverse transcription yielded cDNA that acted as the sequencing template. The repertoire was sequenced with immunoSEQ multiplex PCR; TCRdb's copy has only in-frame clones and lacks some. This table holds 250,000 or so clones, under 70% found once. The input for sequencing was CD4+ T cells sorted from blood, taken at week 0. These receptor sequences come from a human donor with alopecia areata.

This clone was found a few times. This rearrangement joins TRBV6-6 to TRBJ2-5; a weak D match, TRBD1 (6 bases). The V gene's germline CDR1 is MNHNY and CDR2 SVGAGI (reference sequence). The V end lost 5 bases, the J end lost 1 base, and 14 bases lay between the germline ends. This CDR3 contains 15 residues. The CDR3 bases are TGTGCCAGCAGTCTGACAGGAGATGCCCAAGAGACCCAGTACTTC. Protein: CASSLTGDAQETQYF.

The V call is TRBV29-1, the J call TRBJ2-7; tentatively, D is TRBD1 (5 bases). CDR1 SQVTM and CDR2 ANQGSEA come from the germline V gene. This CDR3 contains 11 residues. Deletions cut 7 bases from V and 4 bases from J, with 11 bases between. Here the CDR3 reads CSATDSYEQYF. The CDR3 DNA is TGCAGCGCTACAGACAGTTACGAGCAGTACTTC.

The gene calls are TRBV2 and TRBJ2-2; 7 bases map to TRBD1. This CDR3 contains 14 residues. CDR1 is SNHLY, CDR2 FYNNEI, per germline. V was clipped by 7 bases and J by 4 bases; unmatched bases: 6. The CDR3 DNA reads TGTGCCAGCATCAGTACAGGGGCCACCGGGGAGCTGTTTTTT. It encodes CASISTGATGELFF.

This clone occurred a few times. The rearrangement uses TRBV9 and TRBJ2-3; TRBD1 agrees at 9 bases. The CDR3 is 15 residues long. The germline V gene encodes CDR1 SGDLS and CDR2 YYNGEE. Trimming removed 7 bases from V and 2 bases from J; junction bases left unmatched: 8. CDR3 nucleotides: TGTGCCAGCGGGGGACAGGGAGGTTTCACAGATACGCAGTATTTT. Translated: CASGGQGGFTDTQYF.

A few counts support this clone. The rearrangement uses TRBV29-1 and TRBJ1-1; D remains unclear. This CDR3 is 15 amino acids long. Germline CDR1 reads SQVTM; CDR2 reads ANQGSEA. V was trimmed by 4 bases and J by 4 bases, leaving 19 bases between them. The CDR3 sequence: CSVGQSEGRATEAFF. The CDR3 DNA reads as TGCAGCGTTGGTCAATCGGAGGGTAGGGCCACTGAAGCTTTCTTT.

The gene calls are TRBV5-1 and TRBJ2-5; possible D gene TRBD2, 6 bases. The CDR3 loop spans 14 amino acids. The germline CDR1 and CDR2 sequences are SGHRS and YFSETQ. V was shortened by 1 base and J by 5 bases, with 12 bases between the two germline ends. This CDR3 reads CASSLSGLMETQYF. The CDR3, as DNA: TGCGCCAGCAGCTTGAGCGGGCTGATGGAGACCCAGTACTTC.

The V gene is TRBV5-1, the J gene TRBJ1-2; 7 positions agree with TRBD1. Germline assignment: CDR1 SGHRS and CDR2 YFSETQ. This CDR3 is 16 amino acids long. V lost 7 bases to trimming and J lost 3 bases; unmatched junction nucleotides: 15. CDR3 residues: CASSRDSKLKYYGYTF. CDR3 nucleotide sequence: TGCGCCAGCTCTCGGGACAGCAAATTAAAATACTATGGCTACACCTTC.

The genes are TRBV29-1 and TRBJ2-7; 11 nucleotides align to TRBD1. The length of the CDR3 is 14 residues. Losses at the gene ends were 5 bases for V and 2 bases for J; bases not matched to a gene: 5. CDR1 and CDR2 (germline): SQVTM, ANQGSEA. The DNA for the CDR3 is TGCAGCGTTTCACCGGGACAGGGGGCCTACGAGCAGTACTTC. Translating gives CSVSPGQGAYEQYF.

The chain employs TRBV14 and TRBJ1-6, with a tentative D call TRBD1 (5 bases). The CDR3 is made up of 14 amino acids. Germline V gene data show CDR1 as SGHDN and CDR2 as FVKESK. Trimming cost V 4 bases and J 6 bases, with 10 bases left between them. The DNA for the CDR3 is TGTGCCAGCAGCCCTCTGACAGTTAATTCACCCCTCCACTTT. Translating it yields CASSPLTVNSPLHF.

The chain links TRBV4-3 to TRBJ1-2; 9 bases are shared with TRBD1. The CDR3 runs 15 residues. Germline values: CDR1 LGHNA, CDR2 YSLEER. V lost 4 bases to trimming and J lost 5 bases; unmatched junction nucleotides: 8. CDR3 DNA sequence: TGCGCCAGCAGCCCGCCCGGGACAGGGTTTTATGGCTACACCTTC. Encoded protein: CASSPPGTGFYGYTF.

The chain is built from TRBV7-2 and TRBJ1-1; D is perhaps TRBD1 (6 bases). Germline CDR1 and CDR2: SGHTA and FQGNSA. V lost 4 bases and J lost 1, with 10 bases in between. The CDR3 contains 14 residues. This chain's CDR3 is CASSSQGWNTEAFF. CDR3 sequence (DNA): TGTGCCAGCAGCTCACAGGGATGGAACACTGAAGCTTTCTTT.

The chain has TRBV4-2 and TRBJ2-7, with TRBD2 matching 7 bases. CDR3 size: 16 residues. J lost 0 bases, V lost 0 bases, and 5 bases had no gene match. Per germline, CDR1 LGHNA and CDR2 YNFKEQ. CDR3 nucleotide sequence: TGTGCCAGCAGCCAAGATTCCGGGGGGAGCTCCTACGAGCAGTACTTC. Protein product: CASSQDSGGSSYEQYF.

The chain has TRBV30 and TRBJ2-7, with 9 bases fitting TRBD1. Germline CDR1 reads GTSNPN; CDR2 reads SVGIG (reference sequence). Trimming at V came to 5 bases and at J to 2 bases, leaving 1 base not matched to a gene. This CDR3 spans 12 amino acids. CDR3 DNA: TGTGCCTGGCGACAGGGGGCCTACGAGCAGTACTTC. The encoded protein is CAWRQGAYEQYF. Supplemented by reference TRBV30 and TRBJ2-7, the full variable domain reads SQTIHQWPATLVQPVGSPLSLECTVEGTSNPNLYWYRQAAGRGLQLLFYSVGIGQISSEVPQNLSASRPQDRQFILSSKKLLLSDSGFYLCAWRQGAYEQYFGPGTRLTVT.

J is TRBJ1-1 and V is TRBV5-1; no clear D gene. This CDR3 contains 15 residues. CDR1 is SGHRS, CDR2 YFSETQ, per germline. Trimming removed 3 bases from V and 0 bases from J, with 12 bases in between. The CDR3 bases are TGCGCCAGCAGCTCAAATGGAGGGATGAACACTGAAGCTTTCTTT. Translated, it gives CASSSNGGMNTEAFF.

The count of this clone is one. J is TRBJ2-7 and V is TRBV30; 14 nucleotides agree with TRBD2. This CDR3 region has 14 residues. Trimming cost V 7 bases and J 1 base; bases outside gene matches: 3. CDR1 is GTSNPN, CDR2 SVGIG, per germline (reference sequence). The CDR3 here is CAFRLAGGSYEQYF. In DNA, the CDR3 is TGTGCCTTCCGACTAGCGGGGGGGTCCTACGAGCAGTACTTC.

The chain employs TRBV14 and TRBJ2-3; D is uncertain. V dropped 0 bases and J dropped 2 bases, with 6 bases sitting between them. Germline assignment: CDR1 SGHDN and CDR2 FVKESK. This CDR3 region has 14 residues. The DNA for the CDR3 is TGTGCCAGCAGCCAAGACCACTTCACAGATACGCAGTATTTT. It specifies CASSQDHFTDTQYF.

V is TRBV15 and J is TRBJ1-1, with unresolved D. V was cut by 8 bases and J by 1 base, with 8 bases left in between. Germline loops: CDR1 LNHNV, CDR2 YYDKDF (reference sequence). This CDR3 is built from 12 residues. The CDR3 here is CATAGGNTEAFF. CDR3 bases: TGTGCCACCGCTGGAGGGAACACTGAAGCTTTCTTT.

The chain employs TRBV27 and TRBJ2-1; 10 positions match TRBD1. The CDR3 is 15 amino acids. Germline V gene lookup returns CDR1 MNHEY and CDR2 SMNVEV (reference sequence). V trimming: 5 bases; J trimming: 4 bases; junction bases outside the gene matches: 5. The CDR3 spells CASSTRDRGYNEQFF. The CDR3 DNA sequence: TGTGCCAGCAGTACCCGGGACAGGGGATACAATGAGCAGTTCTTC.

This chain uses TRBV15 with TRBJ2-1; 7 bases map to TRBD2. V shed 1 base and J 9 bases; nucleotides not matched to a gene: 0. The germline gives CDR1 LNHNV, CDR2 YYDKDF (reference sequence). There are 12 residues in the CDR3. The DNA for the CDR3 is TGTGCCACCAGCAGAGCGGGGGGTGAGCAGTTCTTC. Its translation is CATSRAGGEQFF.

The rearrangement links TRBV5-1 to TRBJ1-6; D is unclear. Germline V gene lookup returns CDR1 SGHRS and CDR2 YFSETQ. This CDR3 is built from 17 residues. Trimming shortened V by 4 bases and J by 0 bases, and 14 bases separated the two germline ends. The CDR3, as DNA: TGCGCCAGCAGCGTGGACGTCCGGAGCTCCTATAATTCACCCCTCCACTTT. Amino acid sequence: CASSVDVRSSYNSPLHF.

This CDR3 is CASSQDWSRRAGELFF. The CDR3 DNA follows: TGTGCCAGCAGCCAAGATTGGTCAAGGCGAGCCGGGGAGCTGTTTTTT. The rearrangement joins TRBV14 to TRBJ2-2; no firm D call. This CDR3 comprises 16 residues. Deletions cut 0 bases from V and 6 bases from J, with 14 bases between. The germline CDR1 and CDR2 sequences are SGHDN and FVKESK.

Only a few counts were recorded for this clone. This chain joins TRBV29-1 and TRBJ2-7; 7 bases line up with TRBD1. CDR1 is SQVTM, CDR2 ANQGSEA, per germline. After removal of 4 bases from V and 3 bases from J, the junction contained 9 bases not matched to a gene. CDR3 length: 14 residues. CDR3 protein: CSVVAYRGNYEQYF. The CDR3 region has the DNA TGCAGCGTTGTGGCTTACAGGGGAAACTACGAGCAGTACTTC.

This sequence joins TRBV9 and TRBJ2-1, with D unresolved. CDR1 and CDR2 (germline): SGDLS, YYNGEE. V gave up 4 bases and J gave up 0 bases, with 14 bases separating them. This CDR3 spans 16 amino acids. The CDR3 loop is CASSPVRPSSYNEQFF. CDR3 bases: TGTGCCAGCAGCCCCGTGAGGCCGAGCTCCTACAATGAGCAGTTCTTC.

The V call is TRBV29-1, the J call TRBJ2-1; 14 bases are shared with TRBD2. J was trimmed by 0 bases and V by 5 bases; bases with no gene match: 6. Germline V gives CDR1 SQVTM, CDR2 ANQGSEA. This CDR3 contains 17 residues. The DNA of the CDR3 is TGCAGCGTTAGGACTAGCGGGGGGCCAAGCTCCTACAATGAGCAGTTCTTC. This sequence encodes CSVRTSGGPSSYNEQFF.

The chain recombines TRBV29-1 with TRBJ2-5; TRBD1 agrees at 8 bases. The CDR3 contains 14 residues. Germline trimming cut 7 bases from V and 0 bases from J; bases unmatched to any gene: 7. Germline V CDR1 and CDR2: SQVTM, ANQGSEA. The CDR3 loop is CSAPTGAYQETQYF. The CDR3 DNA follows: TGCAGCGCTCCGACAGGGGCGTACCAAGAGACCCAGTACTTC.

The CDR3 DNA sequence: TGCAGCGTTGAGGTTTCTAGCGGGGGATCCTACGAGCAGTACTTC. Protein: CSVEVSSGGSYEQYF. The V gene is TRBV29-1, the J gene TRBJ2-7; TRBD2 agrees at 10 bases. The CDR3 totals 15 residues. Per germline, CDR1 SQVTM and CDR2 ANQGSEA. With V trimmed by 3 bases and J by 1 base, 6 bases remained unmatched.